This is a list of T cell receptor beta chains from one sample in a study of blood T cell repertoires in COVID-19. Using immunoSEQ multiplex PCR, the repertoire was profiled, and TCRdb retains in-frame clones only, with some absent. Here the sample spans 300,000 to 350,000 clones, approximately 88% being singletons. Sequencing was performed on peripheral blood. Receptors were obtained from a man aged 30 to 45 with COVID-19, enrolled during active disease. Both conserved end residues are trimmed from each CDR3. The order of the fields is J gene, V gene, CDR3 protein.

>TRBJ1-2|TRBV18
ASSPKAGGLLNSDGYT
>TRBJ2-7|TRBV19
ASSIFGHYEQY
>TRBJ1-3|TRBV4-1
ASSETPGQSSGNTIY
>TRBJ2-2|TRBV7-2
ATKTANAGELF
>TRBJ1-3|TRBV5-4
ASSLARGNTIY
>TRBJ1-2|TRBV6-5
ASSWGPKSHYGYT
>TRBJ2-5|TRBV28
ASSRGSRPETQY
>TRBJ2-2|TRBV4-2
ASSFQRGGEGTGELF
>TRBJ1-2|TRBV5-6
ASSQRRQGLGYT
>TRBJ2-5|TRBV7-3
ASSLTGSGETQY
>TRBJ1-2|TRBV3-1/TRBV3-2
ASSQENRYGYT
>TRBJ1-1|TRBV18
ASSGQVVDTEAF
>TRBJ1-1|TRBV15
ATRRSTGSEAF
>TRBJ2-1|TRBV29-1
SVVPTGTYNEQF
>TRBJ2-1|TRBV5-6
ASSRGLAGDSYNEQF
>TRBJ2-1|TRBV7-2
ASSPRLESDEQF
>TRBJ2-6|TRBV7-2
ASSPTGDGANVLT
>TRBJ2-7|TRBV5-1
ASSETSGRAGEQY
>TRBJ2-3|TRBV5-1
ASSLLRRGTGDTQY
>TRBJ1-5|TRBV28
ASIWGSNQPQH
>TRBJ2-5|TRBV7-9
ASSSGQGQETQY
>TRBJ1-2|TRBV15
ATSSSGTRATYGYT
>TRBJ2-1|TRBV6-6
ASSPRRFSLAEYNEQF
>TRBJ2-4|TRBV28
ASSQYGQALGNIQY
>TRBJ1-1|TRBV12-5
ASGSYMNTEAF
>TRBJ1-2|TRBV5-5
ASSPWTGGKGYT
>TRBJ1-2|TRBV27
ASSPGYGYT
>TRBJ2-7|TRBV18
ASSPPSGLSYEQY
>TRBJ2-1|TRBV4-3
ASSQVWTSGRLVNEQF
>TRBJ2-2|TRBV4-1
ASSQGPQRGNTGELF
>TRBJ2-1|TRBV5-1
ASSLSLRGRTGFRNEQF
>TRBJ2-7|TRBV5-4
ASSQEGTGENYEQY
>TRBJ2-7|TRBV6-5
ASRGTGGLEQY
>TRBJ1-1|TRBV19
ASKLTGWTEAF
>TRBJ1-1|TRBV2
ASSEVGRGSTEAF
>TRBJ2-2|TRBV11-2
ASSHTVAGNTGELF